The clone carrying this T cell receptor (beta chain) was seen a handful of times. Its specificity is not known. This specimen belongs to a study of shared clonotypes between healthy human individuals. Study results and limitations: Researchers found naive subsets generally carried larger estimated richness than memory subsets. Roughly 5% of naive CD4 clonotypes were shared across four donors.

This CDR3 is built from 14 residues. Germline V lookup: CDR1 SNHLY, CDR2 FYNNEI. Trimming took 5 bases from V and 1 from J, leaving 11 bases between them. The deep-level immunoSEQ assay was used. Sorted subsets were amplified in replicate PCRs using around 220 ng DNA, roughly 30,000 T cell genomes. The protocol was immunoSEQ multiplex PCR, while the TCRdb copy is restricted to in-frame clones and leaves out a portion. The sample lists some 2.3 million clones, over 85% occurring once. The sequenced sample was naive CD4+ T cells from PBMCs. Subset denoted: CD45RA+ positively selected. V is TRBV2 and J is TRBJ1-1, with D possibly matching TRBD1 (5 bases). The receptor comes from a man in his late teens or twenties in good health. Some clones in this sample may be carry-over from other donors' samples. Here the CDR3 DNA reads TGTGCCAGCAGTCCCCGACAGCCGAACACTGAAGCTTTCTTT. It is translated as CASSPRQPNTEAFF.